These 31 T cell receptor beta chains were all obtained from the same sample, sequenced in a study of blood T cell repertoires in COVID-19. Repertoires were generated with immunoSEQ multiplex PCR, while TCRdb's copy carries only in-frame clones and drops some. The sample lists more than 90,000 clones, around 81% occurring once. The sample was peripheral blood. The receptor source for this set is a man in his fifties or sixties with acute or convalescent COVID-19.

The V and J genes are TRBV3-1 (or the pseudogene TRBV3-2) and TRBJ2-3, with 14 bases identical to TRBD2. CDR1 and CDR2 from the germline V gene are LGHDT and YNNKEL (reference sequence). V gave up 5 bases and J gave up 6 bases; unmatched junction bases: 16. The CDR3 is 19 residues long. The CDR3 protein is CASSKIPFGLAGGGDTQYF. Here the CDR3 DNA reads TGTGCCAGCAGCAAAATACCCTTCGGACTAGCGGGGGGTGGTGATACGCAGTATTTT.

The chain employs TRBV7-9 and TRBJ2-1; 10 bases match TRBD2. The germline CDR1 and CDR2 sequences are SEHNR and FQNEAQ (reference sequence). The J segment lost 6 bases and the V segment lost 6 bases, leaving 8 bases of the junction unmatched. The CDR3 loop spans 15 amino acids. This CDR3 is CASRWPGTSANEQFF. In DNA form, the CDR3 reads TGTGCCAGCAGATGGCCCGGGACTAGCGCCAATGAGCAGTTCTTC.

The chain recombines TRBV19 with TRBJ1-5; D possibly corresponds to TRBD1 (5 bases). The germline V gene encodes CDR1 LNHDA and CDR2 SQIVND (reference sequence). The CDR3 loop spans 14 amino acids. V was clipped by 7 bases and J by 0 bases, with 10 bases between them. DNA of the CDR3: TGTGCCAGTATTCGGAGGGGTAGCAATCAGCCCCAGCATTTT. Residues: CASIRRGSNQPQHF.

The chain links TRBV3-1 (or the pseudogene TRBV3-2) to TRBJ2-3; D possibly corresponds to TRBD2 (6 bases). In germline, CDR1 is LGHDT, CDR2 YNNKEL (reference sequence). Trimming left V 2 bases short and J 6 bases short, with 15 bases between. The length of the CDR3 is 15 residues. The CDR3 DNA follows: TGTGCCAGCAGCCAACCCTCTCTCGGAGGGGATACGCAGTATTTT. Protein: CASSQPSLGGDTQYF.

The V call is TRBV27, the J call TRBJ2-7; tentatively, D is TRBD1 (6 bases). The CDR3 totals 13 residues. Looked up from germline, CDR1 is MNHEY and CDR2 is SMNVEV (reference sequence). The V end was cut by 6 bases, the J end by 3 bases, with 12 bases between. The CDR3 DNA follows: TGTGCCAGCAGCCGCGACAGGATCTACGAGCAGTACTTC. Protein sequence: CASSRDRIYEQYF.

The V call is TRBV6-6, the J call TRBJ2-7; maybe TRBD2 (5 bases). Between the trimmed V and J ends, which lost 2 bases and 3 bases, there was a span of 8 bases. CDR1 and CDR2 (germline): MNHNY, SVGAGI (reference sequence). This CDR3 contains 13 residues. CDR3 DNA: TGTGCCAGCAGTTACCGGGGATTCTACGAGCAGTACGTC. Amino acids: CASSYRGFYEQYV.

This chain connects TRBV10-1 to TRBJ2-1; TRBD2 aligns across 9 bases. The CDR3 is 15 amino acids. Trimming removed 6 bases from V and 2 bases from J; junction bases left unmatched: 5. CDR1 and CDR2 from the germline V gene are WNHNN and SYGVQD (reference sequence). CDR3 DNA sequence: TGCGCCAGCAGCGTGACTAGCGGAGCCTACAATGAGCAGTTCTTC. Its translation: CASSVTSGAYNEQFF.

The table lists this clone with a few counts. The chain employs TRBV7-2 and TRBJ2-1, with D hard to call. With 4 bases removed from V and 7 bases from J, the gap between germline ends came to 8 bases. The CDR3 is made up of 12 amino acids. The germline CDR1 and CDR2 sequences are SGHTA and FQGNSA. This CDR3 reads CASSSLSNEQFF. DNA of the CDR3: TGTGCCAGCAGCTCCCTCTCTAATGAGCAGTTCTTC. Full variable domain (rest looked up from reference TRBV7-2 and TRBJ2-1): GAGVSQSPSNKVTEKGKDVELRCDPISGHTALYWYRQSLGQGLEFLIYFQGNSAPDKSGLPSDRFSAERTGGSVSTLTIQRTQQEDSAVYLCASSSLSNEQFFGPGTRLTVL.

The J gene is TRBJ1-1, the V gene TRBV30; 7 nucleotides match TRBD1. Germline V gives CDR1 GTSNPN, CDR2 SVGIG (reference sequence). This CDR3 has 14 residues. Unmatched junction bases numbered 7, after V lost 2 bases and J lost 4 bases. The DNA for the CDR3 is TGTGCCTGGAGTAAACAATCAGGGGGCACTGAAGCTTTCTTT. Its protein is CAWSKQSGGTEAFF.

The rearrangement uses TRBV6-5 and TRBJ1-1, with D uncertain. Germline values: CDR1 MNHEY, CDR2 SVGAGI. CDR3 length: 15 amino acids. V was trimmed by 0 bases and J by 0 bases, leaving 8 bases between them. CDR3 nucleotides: TGTGCCAGCAGTTACTCGGGCGACCTGAACACTGAAGCTTTCTTT. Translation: CASSYSGDLNTEAFF.

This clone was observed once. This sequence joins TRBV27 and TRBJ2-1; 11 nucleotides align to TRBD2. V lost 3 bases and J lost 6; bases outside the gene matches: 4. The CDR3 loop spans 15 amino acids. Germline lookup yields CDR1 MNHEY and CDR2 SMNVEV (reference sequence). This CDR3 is CASSFGTSGPNEQFF. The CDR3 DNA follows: TGTGCCAGCAGTTTCGGGACTAGCGGACCCAATGAGCAGTTCTTC.

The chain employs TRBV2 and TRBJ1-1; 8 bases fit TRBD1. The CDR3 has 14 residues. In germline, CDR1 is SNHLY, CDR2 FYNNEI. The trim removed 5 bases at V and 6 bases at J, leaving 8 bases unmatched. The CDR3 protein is CASSSQGGISEAFF. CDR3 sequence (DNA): TGTGCCAGCAGTTCACAGGGGGGAATCTCTGAAGCTTTCTTT. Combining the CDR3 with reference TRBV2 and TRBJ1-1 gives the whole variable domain EPEVTQTPSHQVTQMGQEVILRCVPISNHLYFYWYRQILGQKVEFLVSFYNNEISEKSEIFDDQFSVERPDGSNFTLKIRSTKLEDSAMYFCASSSQGGISEAFFGQGTRLTVV.

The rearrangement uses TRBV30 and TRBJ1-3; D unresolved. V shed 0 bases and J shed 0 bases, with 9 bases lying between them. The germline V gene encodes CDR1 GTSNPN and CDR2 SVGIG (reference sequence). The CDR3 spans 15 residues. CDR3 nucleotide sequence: TGTGCCTGGAGTGTACGGGTACTCTCTGGAAACACCATATATTTT. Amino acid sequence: CAWSVRVLSGNTIYF.

The CDR3 reads CSVADRDYEQYV. The CDR3 DNA is TGCAGCGTCGCGGACAGGGACTACGAGCAGTACGTC. The gene calls are TRBV29-1 and TRBJ2-7, with 8 bases matching TRBD1. CDR3 length: 12 amino acids. J was trimmed by 3 bases and V by 6 bases; bases with no gene match: 4. From germline, CDR1 is SQVTM and CDR2 ANQGSEA.

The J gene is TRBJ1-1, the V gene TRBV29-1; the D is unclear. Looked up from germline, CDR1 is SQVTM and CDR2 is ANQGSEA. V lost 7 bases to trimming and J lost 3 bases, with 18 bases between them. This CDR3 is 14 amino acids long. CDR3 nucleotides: TGCAGCGCCCTCGAGGAGGGCGAATACACTGAAGCTTTCTTT. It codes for CSALEEGEYTEAFF.

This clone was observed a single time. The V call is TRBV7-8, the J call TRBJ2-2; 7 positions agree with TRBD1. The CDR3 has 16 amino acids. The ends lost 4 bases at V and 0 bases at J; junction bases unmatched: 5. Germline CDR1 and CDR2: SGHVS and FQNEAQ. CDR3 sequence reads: CASSSRTGANTGELFF. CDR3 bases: TGTGCCAGCAGCTCCCGGACAGGCGCGAACACCGGGGAGCTGTTTTTT.

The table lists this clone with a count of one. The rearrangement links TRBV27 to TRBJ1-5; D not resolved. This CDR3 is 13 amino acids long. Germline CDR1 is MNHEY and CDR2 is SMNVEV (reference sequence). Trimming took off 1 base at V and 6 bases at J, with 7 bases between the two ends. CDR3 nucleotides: TGTGCCAGCAGTTTATGGGAGGGTCAGCCCCAGCATTTT. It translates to CASSLWEGQPQHF.

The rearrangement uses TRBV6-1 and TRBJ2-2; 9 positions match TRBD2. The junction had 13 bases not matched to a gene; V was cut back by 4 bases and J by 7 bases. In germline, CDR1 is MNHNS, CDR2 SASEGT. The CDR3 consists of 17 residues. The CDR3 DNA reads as TGTGCCAGCAGTGGGTCGGCCGGGACTAGCATCGGCGGGGAGCTGTTTTTT. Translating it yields CASSGSAGTSIGGELFF.

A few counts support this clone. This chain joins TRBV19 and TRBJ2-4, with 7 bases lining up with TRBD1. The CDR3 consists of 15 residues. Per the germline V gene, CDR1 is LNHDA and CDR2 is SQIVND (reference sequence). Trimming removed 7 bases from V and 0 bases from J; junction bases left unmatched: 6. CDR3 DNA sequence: TGTGCCAGTACAGGGGGAATCGGAGCCAAAAACATTCAGTACTTC. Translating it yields CASTGGIGAKNIQYF.

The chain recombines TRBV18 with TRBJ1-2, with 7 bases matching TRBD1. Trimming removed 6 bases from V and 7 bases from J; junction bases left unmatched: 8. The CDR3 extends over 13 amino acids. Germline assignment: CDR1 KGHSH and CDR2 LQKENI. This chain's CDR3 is CASSTEGARGYTF. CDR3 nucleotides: TGTGCCAGCTCGACGGAGGGGGCGCGTGGCTACACCTTC. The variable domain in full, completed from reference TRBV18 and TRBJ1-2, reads NAGVMQNPRHLVRRRGQEARLRCSPMKGHSHVYWYRQLPEEGLKFMVYLQKENIIDESGMPKERFSAEFPKEGPSILRIQQVVRGDSAAYFCASSTEGARGYTFGSGTRLTVV.

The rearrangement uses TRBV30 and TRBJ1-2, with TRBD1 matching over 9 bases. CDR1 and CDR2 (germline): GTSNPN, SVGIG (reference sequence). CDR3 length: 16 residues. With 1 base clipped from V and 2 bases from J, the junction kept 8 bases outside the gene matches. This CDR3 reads CAWSAWRTGVNYGYTF. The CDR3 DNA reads TGTGCCTGGAGTGCCTGGCGGACAGGGGTCAACTATGGCTACACCTTC.

CDR3 in DNA: TGTGCCAGCAGGCCTAGCGGGAGTTACGAGCAGTACGTC. Amino acid sequence: CASRPSGSYEQYV. The rearrangement links TRBV12-3 or TRBV12-4 to TRBJ2-7, with 10 bases identical to TRBD2. V was pared by 6 bases and J by 4 bases, with 3 bases of the junction left unmatched. The CDR3 has 13 amino acids.

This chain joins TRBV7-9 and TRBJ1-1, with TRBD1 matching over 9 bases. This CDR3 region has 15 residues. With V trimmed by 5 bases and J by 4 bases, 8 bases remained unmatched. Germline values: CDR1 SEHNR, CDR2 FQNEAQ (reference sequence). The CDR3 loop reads CASSGQGLVGTEAFF. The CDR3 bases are TGTGCCAGCAGCGGACAGGGGCTGGTGGGCACTGAAGCTTTCTTT.

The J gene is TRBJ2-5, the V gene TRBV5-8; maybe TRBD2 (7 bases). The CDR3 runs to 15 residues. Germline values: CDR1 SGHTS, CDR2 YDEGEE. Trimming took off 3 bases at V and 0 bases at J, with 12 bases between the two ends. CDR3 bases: TGTGCCAGCAGCTCCCCGGGGGGCTACCAAGAGACCCAGTACTTC. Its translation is CASSSPGGYQETQYF.

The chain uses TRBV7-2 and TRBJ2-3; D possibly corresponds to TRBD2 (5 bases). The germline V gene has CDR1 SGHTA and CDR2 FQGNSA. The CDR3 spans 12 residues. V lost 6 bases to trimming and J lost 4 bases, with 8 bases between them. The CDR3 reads CASREGSDTQYF. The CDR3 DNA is TGTGCCAGCAGAGAGGGATCAGATACGCAGTATTTT.

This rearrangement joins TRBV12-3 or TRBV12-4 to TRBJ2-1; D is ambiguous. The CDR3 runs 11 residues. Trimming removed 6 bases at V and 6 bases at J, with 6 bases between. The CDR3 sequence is CASSLINEQFF. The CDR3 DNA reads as TGTGCCAGCAGCCTTATCAATGAGCAGTTCTTC.

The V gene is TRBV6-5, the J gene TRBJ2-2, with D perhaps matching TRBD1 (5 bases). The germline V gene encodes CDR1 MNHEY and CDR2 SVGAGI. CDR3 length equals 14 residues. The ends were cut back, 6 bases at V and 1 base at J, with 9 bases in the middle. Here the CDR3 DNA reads TGTGCCAGCAGAACCGGACAGAACACCGGGGAGCTGTTTTTT. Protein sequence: CASRTGQNTGELFF.

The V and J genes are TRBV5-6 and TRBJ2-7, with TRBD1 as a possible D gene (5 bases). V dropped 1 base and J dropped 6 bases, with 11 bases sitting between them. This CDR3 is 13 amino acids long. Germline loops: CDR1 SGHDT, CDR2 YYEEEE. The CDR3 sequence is CASSLFFRVEQYV. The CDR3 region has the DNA TGTGCCAGCAGCTTGTTTTTCAGGGTCGAGCAGTACGTC.

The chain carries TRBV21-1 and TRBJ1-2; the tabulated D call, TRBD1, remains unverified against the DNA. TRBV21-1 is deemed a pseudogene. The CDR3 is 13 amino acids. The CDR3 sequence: CAPLGQGNYGYTF. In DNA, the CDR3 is TGTGCCCCACTAGGACAGGGCAACTATGGCTACACCTTC.

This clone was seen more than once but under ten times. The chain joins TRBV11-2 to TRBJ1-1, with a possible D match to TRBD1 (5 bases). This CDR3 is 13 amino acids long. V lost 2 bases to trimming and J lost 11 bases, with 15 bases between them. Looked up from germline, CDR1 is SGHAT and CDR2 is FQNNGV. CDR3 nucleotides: TGTGCCAGCAGCTTATTAATCGAGACAGACGCTTTCTTT. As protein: CASSLLIETDAFF.

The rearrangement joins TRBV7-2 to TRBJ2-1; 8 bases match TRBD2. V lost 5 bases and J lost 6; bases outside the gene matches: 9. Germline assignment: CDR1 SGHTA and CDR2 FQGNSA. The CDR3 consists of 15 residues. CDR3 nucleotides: TGTGCCAGCAGCCTGGGACTAGTAGCGGCCAATGAGCAGTTCTTC. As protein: CASSLGLVAANEQFF.